The 13 T cell receptor beta chains below were found in one sample sequenced in a study of blood T cell repertoires in COVID-19. Sequenced by immunoSEQ multiplex PCR; TCRdb stores in-frame clones only, minus some. The data hold around 300,000 clones, with about 89% observed a single time. Material: PBMCs or T cells enriched from blood (not recorded which). Receptors were obtained from a woman aged 40 to 55 who had recovered from COVID-19.

The chain couples TRBV30 to TRBJ1-3; D perhaps matches TRBD1 (6 bases). CDR1 is GTSNPN and CDR2 is SVGIG in the germline V gene (reference sequence). The CDR3 sequence is 14 residues long. V was trimmed by 2 bases and J by 3 bases, leaving 11 bases between them. The CDR3 region has the DNA TGTGCCTGGAGTAGAGGGGGAATTGGAAACACCATATATTTT. Its translation is CAWSRGGIGNTIYF.

The chain combines TRBV14 with TRBJ1-1, with D possibly TRBD1 on 6 matching bases. Germline V CDR1 and CDR2: SGHDN, FVKESK. Trimming took off 4 bases at V and 1 base at J, with 10 bases between the two ends. The length of the CDR3 is 14 residues. The CDR3 reads CASSRGQPNTEAFF. Written as DNA, the CDR3 is TGTGCCAGCAGCCGCGGACAGCCGAACACTGAAGCTTTCTTT.

The V gene is TRBV11-2, the J gene TRBJ1-4; D unresolved. Per germline, CDR1 SGHAT and CDR2 FQNNGV. Trimming cost V 1 base and J 4 bases, with 13 bases left between them. This CDR3 has 16 residues. The CDR3 DNA is TGTGCCAGCAGCTTAGGGTTACATCGATATAATGAAAAACTGTTTTTT. Translation gives CASSLGLHRYNEKLFF.

The chain couples TRBV5-4 to TRBJ1-2; 7 bases align to TRBD1. The J segment lost 8 bases and the V segment lost 4 bases, leaving 8 bases of the junction unmatched. This CDR3 has 13 amino acids. Germline assignment: CDR1 SGHNT and CDR2 YYREEE (reference sequence). The CDR3 sequence: CASSIGTASGYTF. The CDR3 bases are TGTGCCAGCAGCATTGGGACAGCCAGCGGCTACACCTTC.

This rearrangement joins TRBV4-1 to TRBJ1-1, with D uncertain. Germline CDR1 reads MGHRA; CDR2 reads YSYEKL. Trimming left V 1 base short and J 4 bases short, with 13 bases between. The CDR3 runs to 15 residues. Here the CDR3 reads CASSQVPGEGTEAFF. The CDR3 nucleotides read TGCGCCAGCAGCCAAGTCCCCGGGGAGGGCACTGAAGCTTTCTTT.

The chain uses TRBV19 and TRBJ1-2, with a tentative D call TRBD1 (6 bases). V shed 9 bases and J shed 7 bases, with 18 bases lying between them. CDR3 length: 13 amino acids. CDR1 is LNHDA and CDR2 is SQIVND in the germline V gene (reference sequence). The CDR3 nucleotides read TGTGCCAGCATTCAACAGGGTCAGGGTGGCTACACCTTC. It yields the protein CASIQQGQGGYTF.

V usage is TRBV4-2 and J usage is TRBJ1-2; D is uncertain. The CDR3 contains 14 residues. Germline V lookup: CDR1 LGHNA, CDR2 YNFKEQ. V lost 1 base to trimming and J lost 4 bases, with 10 bases between them. The DNA of the CDR3 is TGTGCCAGCAGCCAAGGGTGGGGAGGCTATGGCTACACCTTC. Residues: CASSQGWGGYGYTF.

The chain is built from TRBV11-2 and TRBJ2-7; weak D call: TRBD1 (6 bases). Trimming cost V 6 bases and J 2 bases, with 17 bases left between them. The V gene's germline CDR1 is SGHAT and CDR2 FQNNGV. The CDR3 contains 15 residues. CDR3 nucleotide sequence: TGTGCCAGCAGTAATCAGGGGATCCCCCCCTACGAGCAGTACTTC. Translation: CASSNQGIPPYEQYF. Full variable domain (rest looked up from reference TRBV11-2 and TRBJ2-7): EAGVAQSPRYKIIEKRQSVAFWCNPISGHATLYWYQQILGQGPKLLIQFQNNGVVDDSQLPKDRFSAERLKGVDSTLKIQPAKLEDSAVYLCASSNQGIPPYEQYFGPGTRLTVT.

The genes are TRBV5-1 and TRBJ2-5; 10 bases are shared with TRBD2. Germline assignment: CDR1 SGHRS and CDR2 YFSETQ. V shed 2 bases, J shed 4 bases, and the junction held 2 bases outside the gene matches. This CDR3 has 14 residues. The CDR3 is CASSFTSGIETQYF. The CDR3, as DNA: TGCGCCAGCAGCTTCACTAGCGGGATAGAGACCCAGTACTTC.

The chain joins TRBV9 to TRBJ2-1; 13 bases match TRBD2. This CDR3 contains 18 residues. CDR1 is SGDLS and CDR2 is YYNGEE in the germline V gene. The V gene end was trimmed by 1 base and the J gene end by 3 bases; junction bases not matched to a gene: 7. The chain's CDR3 is CASSVRGGLAGLYNEQFF. Written as DNA, the CDR3 is TGTGCCAGCAGCGTACGGGGGGGACTAGCGGGGCTCTACAATGAGCAGTTCTTC.

This clone was counted once. The CDR3 DNA is TGTGCCAGCAGACCACAGGGACAGGGAGAAGGCTACACCTTC. Protein product: CASRPQGQGEGYTF. The gene calls are TRBV3-1 (or the pseudogene TRBV3-2) and TRBJ1-2; 9 nucleotides line up with TRBD1. Germline CDR1 reads LGHDT; CDR2 reads YNNKEL (reference sequence). The CDR3 consists of 14 residues. The V gene end was trimmed by 6 bases and the J gene end by 8 bases; junction bases not matched to a gene: 10.

V and J are TRBV5-8 and TRBJ2-5; 7 nucleotides align to TRBD1. The J segment lost 0 bases and the V segment lost 3 bases, leaving 2 bases of the junction unmatched. The germline V gene encodes CDR1 SGHTS and CDR2 YDEGEE. CDR3 length: 14 residues. In DNA, the CDR3 is TGTGCCAGCAGCTGGGACAGAAACCAAGAGACCCAGTACTTC. Amino acid sequence: CASSWDRNQETQYF.

V is TRBV7-2 and J is TRBJ1-1, with 7 nucleotides matching TRBD1. CDR1 SGHTA and CDR2 FQGNSA come from the germline V gene. Trimming cost V 3 bases and J 11 bases; bases outside gene matches: 9. The CDR3 has 13 amino acids. The CDR3 region has the DNA TGTGCCAGCAGCTTGCCCGACAGGGCGCGGGCTTTCTTT. Encoded protein: CASSLPDRARAFF.